Detailed here is one T cell receptor beta chain. The antigen remains undetermined. The record originates from a study of neoadjuvant anti-PD-1 for oral cavity cancer. Study-level background: Patients without progression received a fourth nivolumab dose around day 43, then surgical resection on days 50-56. Study-level points and caveats: Non-responders to neoadjuvant nivolumab had significantly more clonal PBMC T cells than responders. Pretreatment Treg/Th17 ratio correlated inversely with post-treatment tumor clonality.

TCRdb keeps only in-frame clones here, not all; method: immunoSEQ multiplex PCR. The sample lists about 61,000 clones; roughly 84% were seen once. Trimming left V 6 bases short and J 4 bases short, with 16 bases between. The germline V gene encodes CDR1 SGHRS and CDR2 YFSETQ. The CDR3 has 14 residues. The chain has TRBV5-1 and TRBJ1-1, with D possibly matching TRBD1 (5 bases). The material sequenced was PBMCs, taken before nivolumab (anti-PD-1) treatment. This TCR was recovered from a person aged 35-79 years with oral cavity squamous cell carcinoma. CDR3 nucleotide sequence: TGCGCCAGCACACCTCAGGGAGATGGCACTGAAGCTTTCTTT. Translation: CASTPQGDGTEAFF.